This T cell receptor beta chain was identified during a study of beta chain features in type 1 diabetes. Since all of the isolated RNA was reverse transcribed, expressed TCRB transcripts were what got sequenced. Sequencing used immunoSEQ multiplex PCR; TCRdb keeps in-frame clones, though not all of them. The top ten hold less than 0.45% of the sample, which has around 340,000 clones, approximately 8% seen once. In its sample, this clone was seen a few times. Looked up from germline, CDR1 is SGHNT and CDR2 is YYREEE (reference sequence). The CDR3 totals 16 residues. Trimming shortened V by 4 bases and J by 1 base, and 16 bases separated the two germline ends.

V gene TRBV5-4 combines with J gene TRBJ2-3, with D unclear. This TCR derives from a woman between 18 and 29 years old in good health. The sample comprised central memory CD4+ T cells from blood. The CDR3 reads CASSEGGRLRTDTQYF. CDR3 DNA sequence: TGTGCCAGCAGCGAAGGCGGACGGCTACGCACAGATACGCAGTATTTT. Complete variable domain (other parts from reference TRBV5-4 and TRBJ2-3): ETGVTQSPTHLIKTRGQQVTLRCSSQSGHNTVSWYQQALGQGPQFIFQYYREEENGRGNFPPRFSGLQFPNYSSELNVNALELDDSALYLCASSEGGRLRTDTQYFGPGTRLTVL.